The TCR beta chain described here comes from a study of OX40 agonist ivuxolimab in advanced cancers. Whole-study context: One hepatocellular carcinoma and a couple of cutaneous melanoma patients partially responded. General study findings and limits: In the 0.1 to 3.0 mg/kg range, CD4+ and CD8+ blood T cells had expanded clonally by week 6.

Method: immunoSEQ multiplex PCR; TCRdb's copy keeps in-frame clones and lacks some. The repertoire has roughly 30,000 clones, 90% to 95% of them found once; the top ten carry approximately 4.3%. The CDR3 spans 16 residues. Per germline, CDR1 SNHLY and CDR2 FYNNEI. V trimming: 2 bases; J trimming: 1 base; junction bases outside the gene matches: 4. As for this clone: Its antigen is not identified.

The chain has TRBV2 and TRBJ2-3; 9 positions agree with TRBD1. This TCR came from an adult with an advanced solid tumor such as melanoma, head and neck, liver or kidney cancer. The sequences come from CD4+ or CD8+ T cells sorted from blood, collected in a trial of the OX40 agonist ivuxolimab. The CDR3 DNA reads TGTGCCAGCAGTGAACAACGGGACAGGGGCACAGATACGCAGTATTTT. Its protein is CASSEQRDRGTDTQYF.